This TCR beta chain was obtained from a study of spatial heterogeneity in lung cancer. At the level of the study: Raw-read counts averaged over ten per unique TCR and UMI combination. The study's findings and limits: Estimated coverage of tumor T cells was approximately 7% for alpha and approximately 13% for beta chains. Within tumors, counts of expanded alpha and beta TCRs tracked tumor mutation counts.

Time point specified: sample taken at primary tumor resection. Whole RNA from tumor, nontumor lung or frozen PBMC was sequenced unsorted. There are 15 residues in the CDR3. The trim removed 5 bases at V and 1 base at J, leaving 4 bases unmatched. Each CDR3 protein is one row after TCRdb ran MiXCR on the 5' RACE reads. The table lists roughly 18,000 distinct CDR3 sequences, about 6.1% of them singletons, with 10% in the top ten. This clonotype has ten or more counts. Its antigen is currently unknown. Within a library made for alpha chains, this beta chain is off target, and its count is uninformative. V is TRBV12-3 or TRBV12-4 and J is TRBJ1-1; 10 nucleotides line up with TRBD1. The receptor's source is a female donor with early-stage non-small cell lung cancer. The sample in question was lung tumor tissue, obtained at surgery. The DNA of the CDR3 is TGTGCCAGCAGTCCTAGGACAGGGGGGAACACTGAAGCTTTCTTT. Its protein is CASSPRTGGNTEAFF.